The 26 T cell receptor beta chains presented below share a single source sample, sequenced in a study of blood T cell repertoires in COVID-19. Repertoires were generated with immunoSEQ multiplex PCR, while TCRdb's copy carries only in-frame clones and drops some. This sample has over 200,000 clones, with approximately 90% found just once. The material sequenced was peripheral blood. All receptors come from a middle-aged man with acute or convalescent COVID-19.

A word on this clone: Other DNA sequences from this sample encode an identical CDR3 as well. The CDR3 DNA follows: TGTGCCAGCAACCGGGAGTACGAGCAGTACTTC. Residues: CASNREYEQYF. The gene calls are TRBV2 and TRBJ2-7; weak D call: TRBD2 (6 bases). The CDR3 totals 11 residues. V shed 7 bases and J shed 4 bases, with 8 bases lying between them. Germline V gene data show CDR1 as SNHLY and CDR2 as FYNNEI.

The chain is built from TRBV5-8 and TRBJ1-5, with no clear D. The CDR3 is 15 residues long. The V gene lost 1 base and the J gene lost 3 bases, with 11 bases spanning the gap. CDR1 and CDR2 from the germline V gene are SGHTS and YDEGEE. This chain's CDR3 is CASSLFTSANQPQHF. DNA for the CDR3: TGTGCCAGCAGCTTGTTTACCAGTGCCAATCAGCCCCAGCATTTT.

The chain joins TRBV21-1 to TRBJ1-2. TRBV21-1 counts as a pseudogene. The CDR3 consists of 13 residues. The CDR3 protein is CASSKDGNYGYTF. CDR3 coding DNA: TGTGCCAGCAGCAAAGACGGTAACTATGGCTACACCTTC.

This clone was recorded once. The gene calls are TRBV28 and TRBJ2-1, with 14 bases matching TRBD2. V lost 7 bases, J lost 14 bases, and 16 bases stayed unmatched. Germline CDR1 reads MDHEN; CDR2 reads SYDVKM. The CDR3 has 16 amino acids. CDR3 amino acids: CASKLGLAGGWAPEFF. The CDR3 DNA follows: TGTGCCAGCAAATTAGGACTAGCGGGAGGTTGGGCTCCGGAGTTCTTC.

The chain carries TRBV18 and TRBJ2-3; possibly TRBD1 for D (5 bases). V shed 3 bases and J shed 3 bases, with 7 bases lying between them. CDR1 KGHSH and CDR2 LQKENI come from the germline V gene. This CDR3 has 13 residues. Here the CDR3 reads CASSPRQTDTQYF. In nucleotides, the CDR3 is TGTGCCAGCTCACCGCGACAGACAGATACGCAGTATTTT.

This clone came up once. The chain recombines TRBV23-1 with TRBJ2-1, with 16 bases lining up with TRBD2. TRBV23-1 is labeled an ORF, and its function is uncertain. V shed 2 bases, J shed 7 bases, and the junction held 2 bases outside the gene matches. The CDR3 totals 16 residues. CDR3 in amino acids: CASSQGTSGRENEQFF. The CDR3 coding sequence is TGCGCCAGCAGTCAAGGGACTAGCGGGAGGGAGAATGAGCAGTTCTTC.

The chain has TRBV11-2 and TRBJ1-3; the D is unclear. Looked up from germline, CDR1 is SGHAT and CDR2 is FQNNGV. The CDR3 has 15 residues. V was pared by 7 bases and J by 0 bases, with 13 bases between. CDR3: CASTSDGDSGNTIYF. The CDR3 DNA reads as TGTGCCAGCACCTCAGACGGTGACTCTGGAAACACCATATATTTT.

The CDR3 here is CASSLARNQPQHF. As DNA, the CDR3 is TGTGCCAGTAGCCTAGCCAGGAATCAGCCCCAGCATTTT. The V gene is TRBV19, the J gene TRBJ1-5; D gene unclear. The CDR3 length is 13 residues. CDR1 and CDR2 (germline): LNHDA, SQIVND (reference sequence). The V end was cut by 6 bases, the J end by 4 bases, with 10 bases between.

The CDR3: CASSYKGTGKYF. The CDR3 DNA follows: TGTGCCAGCAGTTACAAGGGGACAGGGAAGTACTTC. J is TRBJ2-7 and V is TRBV6-2 or TRBV6-3; 9 bases fit TRBD1. In germline, CDR1 is MNHEY, CDR2 SVGEGT. V trimming: 2 bases; J trimming: 11 bases; junction bases outside the gene matches: 4. The CDR3 extends over 12 amino acids.

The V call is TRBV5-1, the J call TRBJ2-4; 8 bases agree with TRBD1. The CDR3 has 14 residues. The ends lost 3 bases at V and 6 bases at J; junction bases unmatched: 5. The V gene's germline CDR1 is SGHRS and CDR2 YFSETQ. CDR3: CASSSGQAGNIQYF. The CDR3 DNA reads TGCGCCAGCAGCTCGGGACAGGCGGGAAACATTCAGTACTTC.

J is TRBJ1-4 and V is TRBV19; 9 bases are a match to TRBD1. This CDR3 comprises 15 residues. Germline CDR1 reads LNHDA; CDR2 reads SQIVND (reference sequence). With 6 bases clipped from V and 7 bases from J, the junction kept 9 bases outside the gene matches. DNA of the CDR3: TGTGCCAGTAGAAACCGGACAGGGGTGGTTGAAAAACTGTTTTTT. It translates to CASRNRTGVVEKLFF.

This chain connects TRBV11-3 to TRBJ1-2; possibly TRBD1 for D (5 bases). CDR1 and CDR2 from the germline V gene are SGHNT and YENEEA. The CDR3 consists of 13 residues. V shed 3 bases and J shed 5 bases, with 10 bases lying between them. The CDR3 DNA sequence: TGTGCCAGCAGCTTGACAGAGCCTTATGGCTACACCTTC. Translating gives CASSLTEPYGYTF. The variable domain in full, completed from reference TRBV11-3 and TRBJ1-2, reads EAGVVQSPRYKIIEKKQPVAFWCNPISGHNTLYWYLQNLGQGPELLIRYENEEAVDDSQLPKDRFSAERLKGVDSTLKIQPAELGDSAVYLCASSLTEPYGYTFGSGTRLTVV.

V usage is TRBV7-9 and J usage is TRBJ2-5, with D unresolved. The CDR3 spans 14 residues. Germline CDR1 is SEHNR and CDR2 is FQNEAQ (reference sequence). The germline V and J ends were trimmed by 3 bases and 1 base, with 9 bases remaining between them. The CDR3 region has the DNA TGTGCCAGCAGCTTCCTGCAGGTCCAAGAGACCCAGTACTTC. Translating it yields CASSFLQVQETQYF.

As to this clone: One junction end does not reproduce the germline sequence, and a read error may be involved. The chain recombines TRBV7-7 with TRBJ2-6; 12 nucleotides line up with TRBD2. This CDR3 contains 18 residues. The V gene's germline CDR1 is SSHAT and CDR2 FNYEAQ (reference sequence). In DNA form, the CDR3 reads TGTGCTAGCAGCCCAGGACTAGCGGGATCTACTGGGGCCAACGTCCTGACTTTC. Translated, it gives CASSPGLAGSTGANVLTF.

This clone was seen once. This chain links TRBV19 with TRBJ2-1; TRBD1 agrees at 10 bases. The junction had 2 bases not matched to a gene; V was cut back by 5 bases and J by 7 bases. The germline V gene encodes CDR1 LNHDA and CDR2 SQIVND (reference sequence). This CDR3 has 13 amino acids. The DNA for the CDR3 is TGTGCCAGTAGTTTGGGACAGGGGAATGAGCAGTTCTTC. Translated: CASSLGQGNEQFF.

The CDR3 bases are TGTGCCAGTAGTATAGATCGAGGGACTAGCGTCGGGGAGCTGTTTTTT. This codes for CASSIDRGTSVGELFF. The J gene is TRBJ2-2, the V gene TRBV19; 10 nucleotides agree with TRBD2. Germline-derived CDR1 and CDR2 are LNHDA and SQIVND (reference sequence). V lost 0 bases and J lost 7; bases outside the gene matches: 5. The CDR3 runs 16 residues. The whole variable domain, remainder taken from reference TRBV19 and TRBJ2-2, is DGGITQSPKYLFRKEGQNVTLSCEQNLNHDAMYWYRQDPGQGLRLIYYSQIVNDFQKGDIAEGYSVSREKKESFPLTVTSAQKNPTAFYLCASSIDRGTSVGELFFGEGSRLTVL.

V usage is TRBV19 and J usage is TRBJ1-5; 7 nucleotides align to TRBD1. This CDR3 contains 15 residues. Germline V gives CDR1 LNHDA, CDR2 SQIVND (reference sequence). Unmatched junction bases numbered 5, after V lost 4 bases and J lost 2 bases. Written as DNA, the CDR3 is TGTGCCAGTAGTAGACAGGGCGAGGGCAATCAGCCCCAGCATTTT. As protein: CASSRQGEGNQPQHF.

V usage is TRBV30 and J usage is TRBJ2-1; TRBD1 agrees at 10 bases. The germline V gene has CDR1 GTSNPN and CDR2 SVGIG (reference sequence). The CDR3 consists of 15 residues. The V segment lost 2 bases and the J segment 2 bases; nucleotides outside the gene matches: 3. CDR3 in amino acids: CAWSRGQGTYNEQFF. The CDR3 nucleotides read TGTGCCTGGAGTAGGGGACAGGGGACCTACAATGAGCAGTTCTTC. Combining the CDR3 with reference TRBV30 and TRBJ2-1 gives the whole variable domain SQTIHQWPATLVQPVGSPLSLECTVEGTSNPNLYWYRQAAGRGLQLLFYSVGIGQISSEVPQNLSASRPQDRQFILSSKKLLLSDSGFYLCAWSRGQGTYNEQFFGPGTRLTVL.

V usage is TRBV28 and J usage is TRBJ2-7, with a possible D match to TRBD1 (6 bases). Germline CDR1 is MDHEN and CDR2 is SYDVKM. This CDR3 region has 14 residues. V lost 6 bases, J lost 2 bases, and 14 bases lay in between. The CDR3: CASSLDSMTYEQYF. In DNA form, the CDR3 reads TGTGCCAGCAGCCTGGACAGTATGACCTACGAGCAGTACTTC. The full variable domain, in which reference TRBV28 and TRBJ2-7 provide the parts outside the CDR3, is DVKVTQSSRYLVKRTGEKVFLECVQDMDHENMFWYRQDPGLGLRLIYFSYDVKMKEKGDIPEGYSVSREKKERFSLILESASTNQTSMYLCASSLDSMTYEQYFGPGTRLTVT.

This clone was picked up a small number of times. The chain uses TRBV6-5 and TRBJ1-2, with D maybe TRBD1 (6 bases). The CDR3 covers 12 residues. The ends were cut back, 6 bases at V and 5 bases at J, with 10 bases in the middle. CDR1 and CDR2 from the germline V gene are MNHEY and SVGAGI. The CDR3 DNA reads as TGTGCCAGCAGCCTACAGGGTTATGGCTACACCTTC. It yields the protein CASSLQGYGYTF.

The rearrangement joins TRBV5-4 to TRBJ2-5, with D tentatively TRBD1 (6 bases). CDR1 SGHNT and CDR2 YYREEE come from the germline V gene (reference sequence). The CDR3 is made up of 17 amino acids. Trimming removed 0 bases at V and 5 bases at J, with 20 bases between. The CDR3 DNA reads TGTGCCAGCAGCTTGGGAAGTCAGGGGCGGTTGGCGGAGACCCAGTACTTC. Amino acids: CASSLGSQGRLAETQYF.

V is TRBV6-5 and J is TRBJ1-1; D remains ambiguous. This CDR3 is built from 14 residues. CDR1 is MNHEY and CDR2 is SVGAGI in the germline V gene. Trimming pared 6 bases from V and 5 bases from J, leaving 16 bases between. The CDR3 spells CASSRGRGTTEAFF. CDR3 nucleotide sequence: TGTGCCAGCAGCCGCGGACGGGGAACGACTGAAGCTTTCTTT.

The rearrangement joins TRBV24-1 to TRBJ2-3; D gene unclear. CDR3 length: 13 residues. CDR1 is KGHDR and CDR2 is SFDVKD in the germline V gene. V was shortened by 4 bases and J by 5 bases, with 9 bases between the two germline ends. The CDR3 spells CATSDNLRDTQYF. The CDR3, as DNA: TGTGCCACCAGTGACAACCTCAGAGATACGCAGTATTTT.

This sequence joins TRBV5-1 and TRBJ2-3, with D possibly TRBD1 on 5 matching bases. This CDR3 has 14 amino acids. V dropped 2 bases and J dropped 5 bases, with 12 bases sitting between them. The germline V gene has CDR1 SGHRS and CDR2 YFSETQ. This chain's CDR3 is CASSLGQGEDTQYF. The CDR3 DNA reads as TGCGCCAGCAGCTTAGGGCAGGGTGAAGATACGCAGTATTTT.

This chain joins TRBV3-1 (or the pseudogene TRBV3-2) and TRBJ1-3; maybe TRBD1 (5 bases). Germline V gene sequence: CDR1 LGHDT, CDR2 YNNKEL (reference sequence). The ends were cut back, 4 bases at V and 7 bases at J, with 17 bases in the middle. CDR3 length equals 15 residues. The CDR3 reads CASSPSGTSGNTIYF. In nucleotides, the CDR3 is TGTGCCAGCAGCCCCTCCGGGACTTCAGGGAACACCATATATTTT.

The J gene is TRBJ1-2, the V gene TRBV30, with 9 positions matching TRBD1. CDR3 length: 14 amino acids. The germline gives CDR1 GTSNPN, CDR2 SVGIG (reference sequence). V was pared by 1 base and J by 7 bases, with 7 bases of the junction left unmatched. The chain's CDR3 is CAWSGGQGRSGYTF. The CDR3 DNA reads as TGTGCCTGGAGTGGGGGACAGGGACGTAGTGGCTACACCTTC. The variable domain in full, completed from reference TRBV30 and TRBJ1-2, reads SQTIHQWPATLVQPVGSPLSLECTVEGTSNPNLYWYRQAAGRGLQLLFYSVGIGQISSEVPQNLSASRPQDRQFILSSKKLLLSDSGFYLCAWSGGQGRSGYTFGSGTRLTVV.